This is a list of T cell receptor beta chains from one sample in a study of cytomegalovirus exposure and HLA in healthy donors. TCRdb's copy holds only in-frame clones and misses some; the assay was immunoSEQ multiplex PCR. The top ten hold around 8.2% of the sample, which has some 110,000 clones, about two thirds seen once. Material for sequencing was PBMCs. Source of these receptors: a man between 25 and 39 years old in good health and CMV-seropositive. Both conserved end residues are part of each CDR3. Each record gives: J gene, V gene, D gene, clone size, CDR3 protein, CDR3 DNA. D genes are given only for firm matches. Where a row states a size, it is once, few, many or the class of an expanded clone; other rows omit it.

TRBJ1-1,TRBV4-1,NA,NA,CASSQALTVWDTEAFF,TGCGCCAGCAGCCAGGCCCTGACAGTTTGGGACACTGAAGCTTTCTTT
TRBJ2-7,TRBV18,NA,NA,CASSPDSSYEQYF,TGTGCCAGCTCCCCTGACAGTTCCTACGAGCAGTACTTC
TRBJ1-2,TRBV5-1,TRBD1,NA,CASSEGQTNYGYTF,TGCGCCAGCAGCGAGGGACAGACTAACTATGGCTACACCTTC
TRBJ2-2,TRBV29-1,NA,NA,CSVEDGRTEGYAGELFF,TGCAGCGTTGAAGATGGGCGGACAGAAGGTTACGCCGGGGAGCTGTTTTTT
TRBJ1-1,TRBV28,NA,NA,CASSSPFRQGSNTEAFF,TGTGCCAGCAGTTCCCCGTTCAGGCAGGGTAGTAACACTGAAGCTTTCTTT
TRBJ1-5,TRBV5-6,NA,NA,CASSAGGSGRGRGPQHF,TGTGCCAGCAGCGCCGGAGGCTCGGGGCGGGGGCGGGGGCCCCAGCATTTT
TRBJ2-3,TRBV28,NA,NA,CASSLQGRGTDTQYF,TGTGCCAGCAGTCTCCAGGGCCGGGGCACAGATACGCAGTATTTT
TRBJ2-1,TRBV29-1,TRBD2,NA,CSVEVPVGADGRAPYNEQFF,TGCAGCGTTGAAGTTCCCGTAGGGGCTGACGGGAGGGCGCCCTACAATGAGCAGTTCTTC
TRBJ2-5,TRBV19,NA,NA,CASSIALGAAQETQYF,TGTGCCAGTAGTATTGCTTTGGGGGCAGCGCAAGAGACCCAGTACTTC
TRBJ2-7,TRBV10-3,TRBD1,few,CAIRVVGGNRGLDEQYF,TGTGCCATCAGGGTCGTCGGGGGGAACAGGGGGCTGGACGAGCAGTACTTC
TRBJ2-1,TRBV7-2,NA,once,CASSLRKRSSSYNEQFF,TGTGCCAGCAGCTTAAGGAAGCGGTCGAGCTCCTACAATGAGCAGTTCTTC
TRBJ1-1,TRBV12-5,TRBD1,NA,CASGLVFDLKTGAIAFF,TGTGCTAGTGGTTTGGTATTCGACCTAAAGACAGGGGCGATAGCTTTCTTT
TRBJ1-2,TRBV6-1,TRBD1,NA,CASIGQGYGYTF,TGTGCCAGCATCGGACAGGGCTATGGCTACACCTTC
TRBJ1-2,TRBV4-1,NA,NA,CASSQDRRGHGYTF,TGCGCCAGCAGCCAAGATCGCAGGGGTCACGGCTACACCTTC
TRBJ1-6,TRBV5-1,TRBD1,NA,CASSGQGSAYNSPLHF,TGCGCCAGCAGCGGACAGGGGTCGGCCTATAATTCACCCCTCCACTTT
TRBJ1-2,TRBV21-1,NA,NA,CASSLKGTGKGYGYTF,TGTGCCAGCAGCCTAAAGGGGACAGGGAAGGGCTATGGCTACACCTTC
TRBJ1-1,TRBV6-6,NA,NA,CASSYPMRDTEAFF,TGTGCCAGCAGTTACCCCATGAGGGACACTGAAGCTTTCTTT
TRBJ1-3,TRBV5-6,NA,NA,CASSLEVSGNTIYF,TGTGCCAGCAGCTTAGAGGTCTCTGGAAACACCATATATTTT
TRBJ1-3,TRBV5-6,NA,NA,CASSPPPPRSTIYF,TGTGCCAGCAGCCCACCTCCCCCAAGGAGCACCATATATTTT
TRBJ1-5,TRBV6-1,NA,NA,CASIPEGALHQPQHF,TGTGCCAGTATACCCGAAGGGGCCTTACATCAGCCCCAGCATTTT
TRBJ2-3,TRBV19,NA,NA,CASSIDSPRASTDTQYF,TGTGCCAGTAGTATAGACTCACCCAGGGCTTCCACAGATACGCAGTATTTT
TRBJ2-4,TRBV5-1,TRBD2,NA,CASSLAGAKNIQYF,TGCGCCAGCAGCTTAGCGGGGGCCAAAAACATTCAGTACTTC
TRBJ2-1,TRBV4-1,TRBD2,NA,CASSHPGLAITDSYNEQFF,TGCGCCAGCAGCCACCCAGGACTAGCCATAACTGACTCCTACAATGAGCAGTTCTTC
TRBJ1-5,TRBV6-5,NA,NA,CASSYSGRGNQPQHF,TGTGCCAGCAGTTACTCAGGGAGGGGCAATCAGCCCCAGCATTTT
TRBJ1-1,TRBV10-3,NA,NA,CAISEGGLRSGDTEAFF,TGTGCCATCAGTGAGGGAGGCCTCCGGTCAGGGGACACTGAAGCTTTCTTT
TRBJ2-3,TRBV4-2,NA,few,CASSFRAPDTQYF,TGTGCCAGCAGTTTCAGGGCCCCAGATACGCAGTATTTT
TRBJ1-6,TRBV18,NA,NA,CASSPLGASNSPLHF,TGTGCCAGCTCACCACTAGGGGCTTCAAATTCACCCCTCCACTTT
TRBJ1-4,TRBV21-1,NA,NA,CASSKAPSPGQVNEKLFF,TGTGCCAGCAGCAAAGCCCCGTCTCCGGGACAGGTTAATGAAAAACTGTTTTTT
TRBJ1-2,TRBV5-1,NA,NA,CASSLESQNYGYTF,TGCGCCAGCAGCTTGGAATCCCAAAACTATGGCTACACCTTC
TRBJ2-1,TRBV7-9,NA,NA,CATVPRGIGYNEQFF,TGTGCCACCGTGCCTAGAGGGATAGGGTACAATGAGCAGTTCTTC
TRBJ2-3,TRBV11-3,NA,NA,CASSFGHLQGPGTDTQYF,TGTGCCAGCAGCTTTGGACATCTACAGGGACCAGGCACAGATACGCAGTATTTT
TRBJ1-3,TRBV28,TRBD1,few,CASSDTGGINTIYF,TGTGCCAGCAGCGATACAGGGGGCATAAACACCATATATTTT
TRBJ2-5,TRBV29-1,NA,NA,CSVGVQETQYF,TGCAGCGTTGGTGTACAAGAGACCCAGTACTTC
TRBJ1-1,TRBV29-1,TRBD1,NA,CTAVKDRGTEAFF,TGCACCGCCGTTAAGGACAGGGGGACTGAAGCTTTCTTT
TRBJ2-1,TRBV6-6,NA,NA,CASSWLHTSSYNEQFF,TGTGCCAGCAGTTGGTTGCATACGAGCTCCTACAATGAGCAGTTCTTC
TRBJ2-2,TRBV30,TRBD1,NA,CAWRATGGTGELFF,TGTGCCTGGAGGGCGACAGGGGGAACCGGGGAGCTGTTTTTT